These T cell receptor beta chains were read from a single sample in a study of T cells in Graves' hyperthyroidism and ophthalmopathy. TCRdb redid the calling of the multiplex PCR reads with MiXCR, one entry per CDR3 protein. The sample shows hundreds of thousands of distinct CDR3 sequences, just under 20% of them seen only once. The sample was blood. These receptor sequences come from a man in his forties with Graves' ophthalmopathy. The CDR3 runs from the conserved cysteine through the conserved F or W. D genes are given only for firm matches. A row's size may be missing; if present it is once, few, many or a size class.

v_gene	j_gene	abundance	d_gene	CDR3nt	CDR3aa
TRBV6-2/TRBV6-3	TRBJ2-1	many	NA	TGTGCCAGCAGTTACTCCAAAGGCGGTGAGCAGTTCTTC	CASSYSKGGEQFF
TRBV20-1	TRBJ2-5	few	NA	TGCAGTGCCGACAGAACCTCCCAAGAGACCCAGTACTTC	CSADRTSQETQYF
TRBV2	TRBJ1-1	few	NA	TGTGCCAGCAGTGACAACCACCCGGGAGCTTTCTTT	CASSDNHPGAFF
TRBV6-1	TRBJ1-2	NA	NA	TGTGCCAGCAGTTCTGGGGACCGCATCTATGGCTACACCTTC	CASSSGDRIYGYTF
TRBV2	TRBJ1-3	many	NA	TGTGCCAGCCGGAGAGAACTCTCTGGAAACACCATATATTTT	CASRRELSGNTIYF
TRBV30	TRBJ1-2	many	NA	TGTGCCTGGAAAAAACGTATGCCTTACTATGGCTACACCTTC	CAWKKRMPYYGYTF
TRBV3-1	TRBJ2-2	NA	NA	TGTGCCAGCAGCCAGGCCGGGAACACCGGGGAGCTGTTTTTT	CASSQAGNTGELFF
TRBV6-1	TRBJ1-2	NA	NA	TGTGCCAGCAGTGACCCTCCCCCTTGGGGCCTAGGTGACTATGGCTACACCTTC	CASSDPPPWGLGDYGYTF
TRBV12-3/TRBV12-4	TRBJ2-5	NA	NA	TGTGCCAGCAGGGCTCGGGGCACGAAAACCCAGTACTTC	CASRARGTKTQYF
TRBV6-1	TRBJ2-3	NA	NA	TGTGCCAGCAGTGCTACCCGAATCCGGGTGTTATCAGATACGCAGTATTTT	CASSATRIRVLSDTQYF
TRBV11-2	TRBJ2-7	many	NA	TGTGCCAGCAGCTTATCTGAGGGGTTCTACGAGCAGTACTTC	CASSLSEGFYEQYF
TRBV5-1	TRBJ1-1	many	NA	TGCGCCAGCAGCTTGGCAGTAGGGGGTGAAGCTTTCTTT	CASSLAVGGEAFF
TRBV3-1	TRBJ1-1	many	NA	TGTGCCAGCAGCCAAGGTTTTATGTCTCCAGGGTGGAACACTGAAGCTTTCTTT	CASSQGFMSPGWNTEAFF
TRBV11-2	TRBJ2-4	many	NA	TGTGCCAGCAGCTTAGGGGATGGGAACATTCAGTACTTC	CASSLGDGNIQYF
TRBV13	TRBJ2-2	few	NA	TGTGCCAGCAGCCGAAGACTTAGGACGGACGCCGACGAGACTCACACCGGGGAGCTGTTTTTT	CASSRRLRTDADETHTGELFF
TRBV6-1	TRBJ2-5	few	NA	TGTGCCAGCACCCTACCGGCCAGCCGAGGAGAGACCCAGTACTTC	CASTLPASRGETQYF
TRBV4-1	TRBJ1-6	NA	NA	TGCGCCAGCAGCCAAGACAGGGATAATTCACCCCTCCACTTT	CASSQDRDNSPLHF
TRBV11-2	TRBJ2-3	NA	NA	TGTGCCAGCAGCTTAGTTACCAGGAGCATGGCAGATACGCAGTATTTT	CASSLVTRSMADTQYF
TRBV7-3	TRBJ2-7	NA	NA	TGTGCCAGCAGCTCGGGACGGGTGGTGGATGAGCAGTACTTC	CASSSGRVVDEQYF
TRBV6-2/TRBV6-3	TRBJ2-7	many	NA	TGTGCCAGCAGAGTCGTAGGGTTCTCCTACGAGCAGTACTTC	CASRVVGFSYEQYF
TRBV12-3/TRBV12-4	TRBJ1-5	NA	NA	TGTGCCAGCAGTCCATACAGGGCTCCGGAGCAGCCCCAGCATTTT	CASSPYRAPEQPQHF
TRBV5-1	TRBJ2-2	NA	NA	TGCGCCAGCAGGGAGAGAACTAGAGGGAACACCGGGGAGCTGTTTTTT	CASRERTRGNTGELFF
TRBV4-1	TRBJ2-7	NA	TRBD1	TGCGCCAGCAGCCAAGATCACCAGGGGGCGGCCTACGAGCAGTACTTC	CASSQDHQGAAYEQYF
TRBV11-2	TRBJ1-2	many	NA	TGTGCCAGCAGCTCTCCTTTTTCGGGGGGCGCGGGTGGCTACACCTTC	CASSSPFSGGAGGYTF
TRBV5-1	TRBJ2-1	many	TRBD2	TGCGCCAGCAGCTATGGGACTAGCGGCTTCTCCTACAATGAGCAGTTCTTC	CASSYGTSGFSYNEQFF
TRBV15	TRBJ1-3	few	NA	TGTGCCACCAGCAGAGATGGAGGGGCCATCTCTGGAAACACCATATATTTT	CATSRDGGAISGNTIYF
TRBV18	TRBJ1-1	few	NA	TGTGCCAGCTCACCACAGCGATCTTCGACTGAAGCTTTCTTT	CASSPQRSSTEAFF
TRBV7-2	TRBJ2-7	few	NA	TGTGCCAGCTCGACGGGGACCAGCTCCTACGAGCAGTACTTC	CASSTGTSSYEQYF
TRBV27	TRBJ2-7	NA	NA	TGTGTCAGCAGAGGGGGGTCCTACGAGCAGTACTTC	CVSRGGSYEQYF